This paragraph covers one T cell receptor (beta chain) sequence. What it binds is unknown. Germline assignment: CDR1 SGDLS and CDR2 YYNGEE. The CDR3 totals 18 residues. The V gene lost 0 bases and the J gene lost 7 bases, with 26 bases spanning the gap. The data stem from a study of blood T cells in healthy people across ages. Study results and caveats: Compared with aged donors, long-lived donors showed fewer expanded clones, suggesting selection.

It was about 10 milliliters of peripheral blood that were drawn from each donor. The second PCR ran about 6 to 11 cycles with a sample-barcoded 5' primer and J-beta primers. TCRdb reanalysed the 5' RACE reads using MiXCR and keeps one entry per CDR3 protein. The sample records more than 700,000 distinct CDR3 sequences, around half being singletons. The chain joins TRBV9 to TRBJ2-7; D perhaps matches TRBD2 (5 bases). This TCR derives from a man aged 80 or over in good health. Material: blood. The CDR3 DNA sequence: TGTGCCAGCAGCGTAGGACTCCCGGGCGAGGGTCTGCATCGGGAGCAGTACTTC. Amino acid sequence: CASSVGLPGEGLHREQYF.